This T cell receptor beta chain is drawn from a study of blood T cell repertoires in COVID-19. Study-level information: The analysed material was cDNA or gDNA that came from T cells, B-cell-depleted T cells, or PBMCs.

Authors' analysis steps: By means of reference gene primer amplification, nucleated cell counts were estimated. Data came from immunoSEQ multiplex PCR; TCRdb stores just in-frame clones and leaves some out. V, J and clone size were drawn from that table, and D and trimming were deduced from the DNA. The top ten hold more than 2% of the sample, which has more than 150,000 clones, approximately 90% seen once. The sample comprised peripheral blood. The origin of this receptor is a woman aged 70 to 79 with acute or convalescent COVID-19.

CDR3 bases: TGTGCCAGCCGACTCTCTGGGGCCAACGTCCTGACTTTC. Its translation: CASRLSGANVLTF. The rearrangement links TRBV6-5 to TRBJ2-6; D unresolved. Deletions cut 8 bases from V and 0 bases from J, with 5 bases between. Germline V gives CDR1 MNHEY, CDR2 SVGAGI. This CDR3 contains 13 residues.